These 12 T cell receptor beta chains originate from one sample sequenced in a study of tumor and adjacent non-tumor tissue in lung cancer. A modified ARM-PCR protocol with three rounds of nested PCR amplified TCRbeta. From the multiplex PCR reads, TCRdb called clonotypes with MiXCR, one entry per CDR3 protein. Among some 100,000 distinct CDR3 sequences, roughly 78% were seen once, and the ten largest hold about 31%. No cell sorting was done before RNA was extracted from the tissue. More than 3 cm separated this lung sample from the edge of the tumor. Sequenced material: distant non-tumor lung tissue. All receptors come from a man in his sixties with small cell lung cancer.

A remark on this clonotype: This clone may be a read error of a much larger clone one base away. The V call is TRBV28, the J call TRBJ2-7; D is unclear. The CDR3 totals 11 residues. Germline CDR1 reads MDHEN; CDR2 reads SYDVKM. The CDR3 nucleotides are TGTGGCAGCAGATGGGACTACGAGCAGTACTTC. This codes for CGSRWDYEQYF.

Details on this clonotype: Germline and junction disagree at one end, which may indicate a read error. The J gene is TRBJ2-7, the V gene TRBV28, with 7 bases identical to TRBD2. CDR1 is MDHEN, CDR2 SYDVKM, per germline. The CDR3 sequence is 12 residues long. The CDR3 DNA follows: TGTGCCACCCGGACTAGTCCCGACGAGCACTACTTC. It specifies CATRTSPDEHYF.

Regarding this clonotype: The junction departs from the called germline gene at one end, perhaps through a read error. CDR3 in DNA: TGTGTCAGCAGCCCCCAAACCGGTACAGGGTCGTCAGAGGCCCAGTACTTC. Translated: CVSSPQTGTGSSEAQYF. The V and J genes are TRBV7-9 and TRBJ2-5, with TRBD1 as a possible D gene (6 bases). CDR3 length equals 17 residues. CDR1 and CDR2 (germline): SEHNR, FQNEAQ (reference sequence).

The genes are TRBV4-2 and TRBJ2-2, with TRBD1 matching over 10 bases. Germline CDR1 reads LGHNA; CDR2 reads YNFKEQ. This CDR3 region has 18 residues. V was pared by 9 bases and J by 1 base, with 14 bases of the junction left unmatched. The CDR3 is CARSKDGDRGRNTGELFF. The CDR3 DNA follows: TGTGCCAGGAGTAAAGATGGGGACAGGGGACGGAACACCGGGGAGCTGTTTTTT.

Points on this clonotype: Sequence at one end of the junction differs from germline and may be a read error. CDR3 sequence: CASSLEVSVTDTQYF. Written as DNA, the CDR3 is TGCGCCAGCAGCTTGGAAGTTAGCGTCACAGATACACAGTATTTT. The chain recombines TRBV5-1 with TRBJ2-3; D possibly corresponds to TRBD2 (5 bases). The CDR3 contains 15 residues. Germline CDR1 is SGHRS and CDR2 is YFSETQ.

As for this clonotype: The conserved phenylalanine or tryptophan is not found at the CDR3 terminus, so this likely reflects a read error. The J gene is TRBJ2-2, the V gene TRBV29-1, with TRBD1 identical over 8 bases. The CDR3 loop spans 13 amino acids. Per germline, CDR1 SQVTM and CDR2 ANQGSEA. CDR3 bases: TGCAGCGTTCGACAGGGGAACATCGGGGAGCTGTTTTCT. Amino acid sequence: CSVRQGNIGELFS.

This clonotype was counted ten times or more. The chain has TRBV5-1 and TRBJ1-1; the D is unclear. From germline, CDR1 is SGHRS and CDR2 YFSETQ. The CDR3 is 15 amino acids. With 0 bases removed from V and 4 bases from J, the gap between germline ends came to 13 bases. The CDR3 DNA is TGCGCCAGCAGCTTGGGGATGGGGTTCGGCACTGAAGCTTTCTTT. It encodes CASSLGMGFGTEAFF.

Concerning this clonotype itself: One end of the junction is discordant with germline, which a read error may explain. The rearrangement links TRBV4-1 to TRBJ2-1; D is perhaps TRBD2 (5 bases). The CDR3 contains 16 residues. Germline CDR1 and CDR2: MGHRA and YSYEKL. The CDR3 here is CASSQDVGASYNEQIF. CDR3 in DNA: TGCGCCAGCAGCCAAGACGTGGGAGCATCCTACAATGAGCAGATCTTC.

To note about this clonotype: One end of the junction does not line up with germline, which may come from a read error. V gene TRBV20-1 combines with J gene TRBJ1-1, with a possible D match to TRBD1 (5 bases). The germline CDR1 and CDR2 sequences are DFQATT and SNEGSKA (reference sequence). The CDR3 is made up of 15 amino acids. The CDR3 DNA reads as TGCAGTGCTGGAAAATTGGGACGGAAGAACACTGAAGCTCTCTTT. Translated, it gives CSAGKLGRKNTEALF.

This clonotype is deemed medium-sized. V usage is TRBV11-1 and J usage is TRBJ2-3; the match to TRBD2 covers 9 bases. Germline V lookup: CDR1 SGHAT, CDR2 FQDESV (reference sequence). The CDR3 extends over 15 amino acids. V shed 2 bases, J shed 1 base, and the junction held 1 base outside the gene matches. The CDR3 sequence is CASSLRTSGTDTQYF. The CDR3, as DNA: TGTGCCAGCAGCTTACGGACTAGCGGCACAGATACGCAGTATTTT.

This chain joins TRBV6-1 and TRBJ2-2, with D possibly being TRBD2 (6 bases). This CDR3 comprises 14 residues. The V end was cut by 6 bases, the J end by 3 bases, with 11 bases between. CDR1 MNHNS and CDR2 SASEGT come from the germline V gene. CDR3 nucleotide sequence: TGTGCCAGCAGATTAGCGGCTGACACCGGGGAGCTGTTTTTT. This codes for CASRLAADTGELFF.

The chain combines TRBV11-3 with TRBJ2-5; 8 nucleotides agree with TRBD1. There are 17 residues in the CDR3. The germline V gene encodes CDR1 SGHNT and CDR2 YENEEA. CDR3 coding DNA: TGTGGTAGCAGCTTAGACGCCCTCAGGACAGGGCGAGAGACCCAGTACTTC. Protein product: CGSSLDALRTGRETQYF.